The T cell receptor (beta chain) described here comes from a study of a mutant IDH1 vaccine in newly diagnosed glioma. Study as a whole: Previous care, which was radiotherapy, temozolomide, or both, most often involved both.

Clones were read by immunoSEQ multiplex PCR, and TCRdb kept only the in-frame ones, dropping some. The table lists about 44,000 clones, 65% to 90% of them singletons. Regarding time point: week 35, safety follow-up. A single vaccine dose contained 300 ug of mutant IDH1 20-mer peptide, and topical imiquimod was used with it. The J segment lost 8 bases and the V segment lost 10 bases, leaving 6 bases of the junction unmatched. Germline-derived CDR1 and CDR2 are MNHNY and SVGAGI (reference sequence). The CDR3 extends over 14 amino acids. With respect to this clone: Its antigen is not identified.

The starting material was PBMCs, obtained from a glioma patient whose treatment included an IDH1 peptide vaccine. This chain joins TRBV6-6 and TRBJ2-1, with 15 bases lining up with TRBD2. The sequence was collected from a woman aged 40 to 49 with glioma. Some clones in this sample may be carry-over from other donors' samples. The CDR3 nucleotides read TGTGCCACCGGACTAGCGGGAGGGTCGGATGAGCAGTTCTTC. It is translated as CATGLAGGSDEQFF.